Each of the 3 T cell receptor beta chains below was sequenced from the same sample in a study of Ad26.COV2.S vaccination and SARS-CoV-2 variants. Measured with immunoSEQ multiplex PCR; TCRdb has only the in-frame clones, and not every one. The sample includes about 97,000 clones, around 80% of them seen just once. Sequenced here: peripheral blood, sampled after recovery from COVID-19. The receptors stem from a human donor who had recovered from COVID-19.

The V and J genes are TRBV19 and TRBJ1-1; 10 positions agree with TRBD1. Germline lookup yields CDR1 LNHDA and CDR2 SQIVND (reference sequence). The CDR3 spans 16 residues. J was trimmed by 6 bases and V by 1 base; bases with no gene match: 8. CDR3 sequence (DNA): TGTGCCAGTAGTATAGGAGACAGGGGGCTGTGGGCTGAAGCTTTCTTT. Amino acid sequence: CASSIGDRGLWAEAFF.

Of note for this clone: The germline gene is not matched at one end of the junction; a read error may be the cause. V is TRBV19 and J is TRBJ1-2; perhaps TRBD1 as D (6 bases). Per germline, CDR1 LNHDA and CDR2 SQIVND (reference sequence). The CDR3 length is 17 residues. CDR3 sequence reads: CASMVFFGGSEVYGYTF. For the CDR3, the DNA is TGTGCAAGTATGGTTTTCTTTGGGGGCAGCGAGGTCTATGGCTACACCTTC.

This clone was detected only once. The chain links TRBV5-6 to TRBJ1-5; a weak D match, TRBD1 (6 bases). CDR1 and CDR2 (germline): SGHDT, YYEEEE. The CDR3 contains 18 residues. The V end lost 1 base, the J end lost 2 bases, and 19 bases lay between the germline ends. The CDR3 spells CASSLPNRGGNGNQPQHF. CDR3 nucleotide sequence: TGTGCCAGCAGCTTGCCCAATCGGGGGGGCAACGGCAATCAGCCCCAGCATTTT.